This T cell receptor beta chain was identified in a study of OX40 agonist ivuxolimab in advanced cancers. Overall study: Every 2 weeks, ivuxolimab was infused into the patients intravenously at between 0.01 and 10 mg/kg. Study results and limitations: With doses of 0.1-3.0 mg/kg, partial responders showed among the lowest clonal expansion. CD8+ T cells were the subset that, on average, had more expanded clones than CD4+.

Blood specimens came from baseline, cycle 4 day 1, and cycle 7 day 1. This table comes from immunoSEQ multiplex PCR, and its TCRdb copy is limited to in-frame clones, with some not included. The repertoire holds fewer than 75,000 clones, with around 87% as singletons. As for this clone: As yet, its antigen is unknown.

V lost 8 bases and J lost 0, with 11 bases in between. The CDR3 is 13 residues long. CDR1 and CDR2 (germline): SNHLY, FYNNEI. The TCR originated in an adult with an advanced solid tumor such as melanoma, head and neck, liver or kidney cancer. Here the sequenced sample was CD4+ or CD8+ T cells sorted from blood, taken in a trial of the OX40 agonist ivuxolimab. This chain links TRBV2 with TRBJ2-7; D might be TRBD2 (5 bases). CDR3 in DNA: TGTGCCAGCCGGGATCAGAGCTCCTACGAGCAGTACTTC. This codes for CASRDQSSYEQYF.